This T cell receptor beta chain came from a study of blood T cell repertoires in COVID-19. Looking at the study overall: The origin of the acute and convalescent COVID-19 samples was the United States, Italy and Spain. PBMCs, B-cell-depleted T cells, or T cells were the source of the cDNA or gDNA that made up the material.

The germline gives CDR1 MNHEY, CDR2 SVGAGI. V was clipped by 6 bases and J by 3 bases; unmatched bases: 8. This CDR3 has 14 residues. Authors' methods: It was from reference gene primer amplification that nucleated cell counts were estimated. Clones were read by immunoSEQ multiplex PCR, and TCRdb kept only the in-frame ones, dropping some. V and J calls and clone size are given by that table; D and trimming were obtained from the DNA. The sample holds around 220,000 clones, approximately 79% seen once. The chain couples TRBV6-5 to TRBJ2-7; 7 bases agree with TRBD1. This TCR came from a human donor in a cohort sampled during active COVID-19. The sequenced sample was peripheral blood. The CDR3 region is CASRNNGDSYEQYF. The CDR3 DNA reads TGTGCCAGCAGGAATAACGGGGACAGCTACGAGCAGTACTTC.